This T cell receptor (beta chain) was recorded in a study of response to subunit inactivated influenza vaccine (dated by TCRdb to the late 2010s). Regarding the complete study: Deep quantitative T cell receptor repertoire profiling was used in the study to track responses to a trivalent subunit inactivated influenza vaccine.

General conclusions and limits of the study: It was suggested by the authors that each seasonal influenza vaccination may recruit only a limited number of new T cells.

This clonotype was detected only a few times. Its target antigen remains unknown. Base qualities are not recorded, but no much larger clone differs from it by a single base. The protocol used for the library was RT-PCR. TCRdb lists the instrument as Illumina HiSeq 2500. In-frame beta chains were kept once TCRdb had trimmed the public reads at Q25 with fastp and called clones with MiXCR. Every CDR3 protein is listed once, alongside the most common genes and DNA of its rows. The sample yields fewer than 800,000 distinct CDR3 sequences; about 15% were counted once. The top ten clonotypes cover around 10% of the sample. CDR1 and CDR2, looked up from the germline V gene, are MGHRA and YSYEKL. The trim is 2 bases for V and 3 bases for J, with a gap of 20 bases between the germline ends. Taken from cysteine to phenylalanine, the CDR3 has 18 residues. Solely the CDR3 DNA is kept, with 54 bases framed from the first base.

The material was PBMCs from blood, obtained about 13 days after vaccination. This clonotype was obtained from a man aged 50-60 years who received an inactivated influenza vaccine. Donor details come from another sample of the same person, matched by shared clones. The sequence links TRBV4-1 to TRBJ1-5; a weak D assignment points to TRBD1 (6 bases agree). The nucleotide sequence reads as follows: TGCGCCAGCAGCCAATACGTCGGGGCCGGACAGTTCAATCAGCCCCAGCATTTT. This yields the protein CASSQYVGAGQFNQPQHF.